This TCR beta chain was identified in a study of radiation and T cells in renal cell carcinoma. Time point meaning: blood 4 weeks post-SBRT, at nephrectomy. Specified treatment: 15 Gy SBRT to primary tumor, nephrectomy 4 weeks later. Nephrectomy followed 15 Gy stereotactic body radiation by 4 weeks. Radiation-treated patients gave blood at baseline, week 2 and week 4. The assay was immunoSEQ multiplex PCR, and TCRdb's table has in-frame clones only and misses some. In the table there are fewer than 85,000 clones, 80% to 90% of which are singletons. With regard to this clone: At one of its ends the junction is not consistent with the germline gene, which may arise from a read error.

Sequenced here: blood, sampled from a patient whose treatment included radiotherapy and nephrectomy. This clonotype was obtained from a woman between 65 and 79 years old with renal cell carcinoma.

The CDR3 protein is CASSRLAGGSYNEQFF. CDR3 in DNA: TGTGCTAGCAGCCGGTTAGCGGGGGGTTCCTACAATGAGCAGTTCTTC. J is TRBJ2-1 and V is TRBV7-7, with TRBD2 matching 10 bases. Germline V gene sequence: CDR1 SSHAT, CDR2 FNYEAQ (reference sequence). The CDR3 spans 16 residues.